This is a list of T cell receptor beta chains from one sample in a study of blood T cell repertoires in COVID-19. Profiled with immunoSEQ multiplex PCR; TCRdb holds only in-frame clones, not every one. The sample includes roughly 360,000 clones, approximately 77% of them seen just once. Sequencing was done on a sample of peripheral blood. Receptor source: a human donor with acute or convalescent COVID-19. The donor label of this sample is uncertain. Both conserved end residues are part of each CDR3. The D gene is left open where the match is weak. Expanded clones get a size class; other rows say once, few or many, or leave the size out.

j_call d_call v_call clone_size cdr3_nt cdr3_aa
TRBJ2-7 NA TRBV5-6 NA TGTGCCAGCAGCTTGGCGCCTAGCGCCTCCTACGAGCAGTACTTC CASSLAPSASYEQYF
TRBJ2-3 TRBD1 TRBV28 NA TGTGCCAGTGACAGGGAAATTAGCACAGATACGCAGTATTTT CASDREISTDTQYF
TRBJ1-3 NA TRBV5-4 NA TGTGCCAGCAGCTCGGCGGCTGGAAACACCATATATTTT CASSSAAGNTIYF
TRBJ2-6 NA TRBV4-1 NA TGCGCCAGCAGCCAGTACGGACAGTCAAGCTCTGGGGCCAACGTCCTGACTTTC CASSQYGQSSSGANVLTF
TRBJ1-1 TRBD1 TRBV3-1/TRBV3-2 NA TGTGCCAGCAGCCCAGGGGGGACCAGTAGAGCTTTCTTT CASSPGGTSRAFF
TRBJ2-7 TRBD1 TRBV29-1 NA TGCAGCGTTGAAGCCACCGGGACAGGGGGCCGGGAGCAGTACTTC CSVEATGTGGREQYF
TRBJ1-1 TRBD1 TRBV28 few TGTGCCAGCAGGGGACAGGTGGGTCCTGAAGCTTTCTTT CASRGQVGPEAFF
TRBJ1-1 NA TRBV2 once TGTGCCAGCAGAGGTCCAGGGTCGACCATGAACACTGAAGCTTTCTTT CASRGPGSTMNTEAFF
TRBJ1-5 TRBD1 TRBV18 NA TGTGCCAGCTCACCTACTCGGACAGGGAAAGGCAATCAGCCCCAGCATTTT CASSPTRTGKGNQPQHF
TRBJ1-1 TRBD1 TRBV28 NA TGTGCCAGCAGTTTAAGGGGGACAGGGGTAGCTTTCTTT CASSLRGTGVAFF
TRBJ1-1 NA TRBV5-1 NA TGCGCCAGCAGCTGGGGGGGCAGCACGAACACTGAAGCTTTCTTT CASSWGGSTNTEAFF
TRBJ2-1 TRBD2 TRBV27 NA TGTGCCAGCAGTTTAGAATTCTTGGCTAGCGGGAGATATGAGCAGTTCTTC CASSLEFLASGRYEQFF
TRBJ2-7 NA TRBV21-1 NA TGTGCCAGCAGCAAAGGCGTAGTAGGGCAGGGAAAGGACGAGCAGTACTTC CASSKGVVGQGKDEQYF
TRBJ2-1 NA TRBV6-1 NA TGTGCCAGCAGTGAAGAGTTCCTTAGCTCCTACAATGAGCAGTTCTTC CASSEEFLSSYNEQFF
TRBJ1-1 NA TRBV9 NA TGTGCCAGCAGCGTCGGTTGGAACACTGAAGCTTTCTTT CASSVGWNTEAFF
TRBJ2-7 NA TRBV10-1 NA TGCGCCAGCAGTGACCAGATCTACGAGCAGTACTTC CASSDQIYEQYF
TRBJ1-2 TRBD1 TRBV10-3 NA TGTGCCATCAACCAATGGACAGGGGGTAGCGGCTACACCTTC CAINQWTGGSGYTF
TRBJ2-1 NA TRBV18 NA TGTGCCAGCTCACCGGACAGATACAATGAGCAGTTCTTC CASSPDRYNEQFF
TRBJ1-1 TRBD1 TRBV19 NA TGTGCCAGTAGTATGCAAACACCCGGGACAGGGTTGTTCAACACTGAAGCTTTCTTT CASSMQTPGTGLFNTEAFF
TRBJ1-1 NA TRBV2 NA TGTGCCAGCAGTCCCCAGTCCAACACTGAAGCTTTCTTT CASSPQSNTEAFF
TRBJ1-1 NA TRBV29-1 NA TGCAGCGTTGGGGGGCGGGTTGAAAACACTGAAGCTTTCTTT CSVGGRVENTEAFF
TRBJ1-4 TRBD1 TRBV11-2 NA TGTGCCAGCAGCTCCCGGGACAGGGGTAATGAAAAACTGTTTTTT CASSSRDRGNEKLFF
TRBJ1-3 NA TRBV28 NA TGTGCCAGCAACCCCCTCGGGAGCTCTGGAAACACCATATATTTT CASNPLGSSGNTIYF
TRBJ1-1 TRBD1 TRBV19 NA TGTGCCAGTAGTCCAAGAAAGACAGGGGCACCCACTGAAGCTTTCTTT CASSPRKTGAPTEAFF
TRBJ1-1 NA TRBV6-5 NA TGTGCCAGCAGTTACTCGAAGGGGCTCGCGGTCACTGAAGCTTTCTTT CASSYSKGLAVTEAFF
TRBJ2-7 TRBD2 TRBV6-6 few TGTGCCAGCAGTCCCGGACTAGCGGGAGCCTACGAGCAGTACTTC CASSPGLAGAYEQYF
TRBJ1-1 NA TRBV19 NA TGTGCCAGTAGTATTTTAGGGGTTTACACTGAAGCTTTCTTT CASSILGVYTEAFF
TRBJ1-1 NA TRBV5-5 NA TGTGCCAGCAGCTTGGCCCGGCAGGTGTACACTGAAGCTTTCTTT CASSLARQVYTEAFF
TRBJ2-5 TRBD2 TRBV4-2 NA TGTGCCAGCAGTCGGGACTACCTGGGAGAGACCCAGTACTTC CASSRDYLGETQYF
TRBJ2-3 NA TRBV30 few TGTGCCTGGAGTCAGAGGGTCAGAGATACGCAGTATTTT CAWSQRVRDTQYF
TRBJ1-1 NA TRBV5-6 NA TGTGCCAGCAGCTTGGCTGGGGGTGGACAGAAAGCTTTCTTT CASSLAGGGQKAFF
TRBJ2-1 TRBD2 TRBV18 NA TGTGCCAGCTCACCGGGACTAGCGGGCCTCAATGAGCAGTTCTTC CASSPGLAGLNEQFF
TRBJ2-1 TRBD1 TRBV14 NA TGTGCCAGCAGCCTCGGGACAGGGTCCCCCAATGAGCAGTTCTTC CASSLGTGSPNEQFF
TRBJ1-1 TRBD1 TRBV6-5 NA TGTGCCAGCAAGCCGACAGGGAGGACTGAAGCTTTCTTT CASKPTGRTEAFF
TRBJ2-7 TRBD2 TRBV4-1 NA TGCGCCAGCAGCCAAGGACTAGCGGGAGGTTTTGAGCAGTACTTC CASSQGLAGGFEQYF
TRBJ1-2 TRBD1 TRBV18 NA TGTGCCAGCTCACCCTTACAGGGGAGCTATGGCTACACCTTC CASSPLQGSYGYTF
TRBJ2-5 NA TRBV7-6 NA TGTGCCACCCGATCAGGGGGGGAGACCCAGTACTTC CATRSGGETQYF
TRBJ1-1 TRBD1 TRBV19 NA TGTGCCAGTAGTACGATGCCGGGACAGGGAAGACAGAACACTGGCGCTTTCTTT CASSTMPGQGRQNTGAFF
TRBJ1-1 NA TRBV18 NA TGTGCCAGCTCACCACGTGCAGGCATGAACACTGAAGCTTTCTTT CASSPRAGMNTEAFF
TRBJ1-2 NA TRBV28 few TGTGCCAGCAGTCCTTTCAACACCAGGAGAGGGCAGGGCTACACCTTC CASSPFNTRRGQGYTF
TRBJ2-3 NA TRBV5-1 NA TGCGCCAGCAGCTCTCTCGACTCCACAGATACGCAGTATTTT CASSSLDSTDTQYF
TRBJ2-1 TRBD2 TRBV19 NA TGTGCCAGTAGTAGAGGCGGCGGGGGGGGATACAATGAGCAGTTCTTC CASSRGGGGGYNEQFF
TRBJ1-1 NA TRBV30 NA TGTGCCTGGAATCGGGGGGGGAACACTGAAGCTTTCTTT CAWNRGGNTEAFF
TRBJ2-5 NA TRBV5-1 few TGCGCCAGCAGCTTGGAGAAAGTGAGGGGGGGGATCCCCCAAGAGACCCAGTACTTC CASSLEKVRGGIPQETQYF
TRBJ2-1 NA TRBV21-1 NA TGTGCCAGCAGCCCACAGGGAAAGAGCTCCTACAATGAGCAGTTCTTC CASSPQGKSSYNEQFF
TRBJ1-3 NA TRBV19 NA TGTGCCAGTAGTATGCAGCGAATCTCTGGAAACACCATATATTTT CASSMQRISGNTIYF
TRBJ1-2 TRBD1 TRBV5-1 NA TGCGCCAGCAGCCCTACGGGACAGACAAACTATGGCTACACCTTC CASSPTGQTNYGYTF